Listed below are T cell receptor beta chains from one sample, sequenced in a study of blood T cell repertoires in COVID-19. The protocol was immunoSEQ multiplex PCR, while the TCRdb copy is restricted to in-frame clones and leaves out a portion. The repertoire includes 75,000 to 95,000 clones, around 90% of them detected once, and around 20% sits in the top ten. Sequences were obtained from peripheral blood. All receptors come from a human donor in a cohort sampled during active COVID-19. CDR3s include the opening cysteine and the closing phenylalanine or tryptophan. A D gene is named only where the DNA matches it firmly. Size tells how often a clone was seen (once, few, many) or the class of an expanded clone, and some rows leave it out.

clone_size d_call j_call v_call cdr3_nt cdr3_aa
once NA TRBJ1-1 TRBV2 TGTGCCAGCACCTACACTGAAGCTTTCTTT CASTYTEAFF
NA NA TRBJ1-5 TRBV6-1 TGTGCCAGCAGTGAGAGGGGGCAGCCCCAGCATTTT CASSERGQPQHF
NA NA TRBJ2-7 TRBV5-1 TGCGCCAGCAGCCAAGGCACTAGTGGGTACGAGCAGTACTTC CASSQGTSGYEQYF
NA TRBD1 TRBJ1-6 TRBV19 TGTGCCAGTAGTATTAGAGGGGGCTGGGATTCACCCCTCCACTTT CASSIRGGWDSPLHF
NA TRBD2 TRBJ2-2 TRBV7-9 TGTGCCAGCAGTGGACTAGCGGTTAACACCGGGGAGCTGTTTTTT CASSGLAVNTGELFF
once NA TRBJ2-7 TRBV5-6 TGTGCCAGCAGCATCGGACAAGAGCAGTACTTC CASSIGQEQYF
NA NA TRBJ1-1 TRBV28 TGTGCCAGCACCGACAGGCGAAACACTGAAGCTTTCTTT CASTDRRNTEAFF
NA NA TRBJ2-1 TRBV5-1 TGCGCCAGCAGCTTAGGGGGCTCCTACAATGAGCAGTTCTTC CASSLGGSYNEQFF
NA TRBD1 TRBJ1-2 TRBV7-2 TGTGCCAGCAGCTTGACAGGGCCTTATGGCTACACCTTC CASSLTGPYGYTF
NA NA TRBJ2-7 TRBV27 TGTGCCAGCAGTCCCCCCCCCGCGGTCTCCTACGAGCAGTACTTC CASSPPPAVSYEQYF
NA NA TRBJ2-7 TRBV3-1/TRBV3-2 TGTGCCAGCAGCCATGGTGCGGATGAGCAGTACTTC CASSHGADEQYF
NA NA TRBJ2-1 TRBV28 TGTGCCAGCAGTTTAAGGGGCTCCTACAATGAGCAGTTCTTC CASSLRGSYNEQFF
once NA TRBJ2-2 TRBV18 TGTGCCAGCTCACCGGACAGAAACACCGGGGAGCTGTTTTTT CASSPDRNTGELFF
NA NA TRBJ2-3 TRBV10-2 TGCGCCAGCAAACGGGATTCGCTAAATAAGGATACGCAGTATTTT CASKRDSLNKDTQYF